A single TCR beta chain is shown here with its context. This sample is part of a study of blood T cell repertoires in COVID-19. Overall study context: The origin of the acute and convalescent COVID-19 samples was the United States, Italy and Spain.

As originally analysed: Estimated nucleated cell counts came from reference gene primer amplification. Sequenced by immunoSEQ multiplex PCR; TCRdb stores in-frame clones only, minus some. The V and J calls and clone size were taken over from that table, and D and trimming were inferred from the DNA. The repertoire holds approximately 170,000 clones, with 85% as singletons. V lost 1 base and J 3 bases, leaving 14 bases between the germline ends. Per the germline V gene, CDR1 is MGHRA and CDR2 is YSYEKL. This CDR3 is built from 16 residues. Those enrolled in Seattle joined during active infection and were followed longitudinally afterward.

Input material: peripheral blood. This receptor was taken from a woman at least 80 years old with COVID-19, enrolled during active disease. This chain links TRBV4-1 with TRBJ2-3; a possible D gene is TRBD2 (5 bases). The CDR3 bases are TGCGCCAGCAGCCAAGGGAATAGTCGGGGAACAGATACGCAGTATTTT. Amino acid sequence: CASSQGNSRGTDTQYF.